Each of the 10 T cell receptor beta chains below was sequenced from the same sample in a study of cytomegalovirus exposure and HLA in healthy donors (TCRdb year 2017). The library relied on the immunoSEQ multiplex PCR assay. A mixture of 60 forward primers for TCR Vbeta segments and 13 reverse primers for TCR Jbeta segments was used in the multiplex PCR. The clones in this table, taken by TCRdb from immuneACCESS, are in-frame only. Not every clone is retained; where verified, under half of the shortfall comes from an unresolved V gene, and the cause of the rest is unknown. The sample records over 150,000 clones, about 80% of which are singletons. The ten top clones hold around 7.2% of the sample. Source material: PBMCs. The receptors here all came from a man aged 30-40 years in good health and CMV-seropositive.

The rearrangement joins TRBV28 to TRBJ2-1, with 11 bases that match TRBD2. The J segment lost 2 bases and the V segment lost 6 bases, leaving 9 bases of the junction unmatched. The CDR3 runs 17 residues. The germline V gene encodes CDR1 MDHEN and CDR2 SYDVKM. CDR3 nucleotides: TGTGCCAGCAGCGCTGTTATAGCGGGAGGGGCCTACAATGAGCAGTTCTTC. Translation gives CASSAVIAGGAYNEQFF.

The chain combines TRBV10-3 with TRBJ1-6; 8 nucleotides line up with TRBD1. After removal of 6 bases from V and 9 bases from J, the junction contained 4 bases not matched to a gene. This CDR3 is 13 amino acids long. Germline loops: CDR1 ENHRY, CDR2 SYGVKD. The CDR3 sequence: CAISLDRVSPLHF. The CDR3 nucleotides are TGTGCCATCAGCCTGGACAGGGTTTCACCCCTCCACTTT.

The J gene is TRBJ2-1, the V gene TRBV9; D is unclear. The germline CDR1 and CDR2 sequences are SGDLS and YYNGEE. The CDR3 spans 14 residues. Deletions cut 0 bases from V and 8 bases from J, with 12 bases between. Here the CDR3 reads CASSVAPTSHEQFF. For the CDR3, the DNA is TGTGCCAGCAGCGTAGCCCCAACGAGTCATGAGCAGTTCTTC.

V and J are TRBV6-5 and TRBJ2-7; the D gene is possibly TRBD2 (6 bases). Per germline, CDR1 MNHEY and CDR2 SVGAGI. Trimming cost V 2 bases and J 3 bases, with 14 bases left between them. This CDR3 spans 15 amino acids. This CDR3 is CASSYRWRGDYEQYF. CDR3 nucleotide sequence: TGTGCCAGCAGTTACCGATGGCGGGGTGACTACGAGCAGTACTTC.

The chain uses TRBV30 and TRBJ1-2; tentatively, D is TRBD1 (5 bases). This CDR3 has 12 amino acids. Trimming removed 1 base at V and 2 bases at J, with 5 bases between. Germline CDR1 reads GTSNPN; CDR2 reads SVGIG (reference sequence). CDR3 residues: CAWSGGNYGYTF. CDR3 DNA: TGTGCCTGGAGTGGGGGCAACTATGGCTACACCTTC.

This chain joins TRBV7-9 and TRBJ1-3; D unresolved. Trimming left V 5 bases short and J 4 bases short, with 12 bases between. This CDR3 is built from 14 residues. Germline V CDR1 and CDR2: SEHNR, FQNEAQ (reference sequence). CDR3 sequence: CASSLTRTGNTIYF. The CDR3 coding sequence is TGTGCCAGCAGCCTGACAAGAACGGGAAACACCATATATTTT.

CDR3 amino acids: CASRLAGVGTDTQYF. CDR3 in DNA: TGTGCCAGCCGACTAGCGGGCGTGGGCACAGATACGCAGTATTTT. The rearrangement links TRBV27 to TRBJ2-3; TRBD2 aligns across 10 bases. V gave up 8 bases and J gave up 1 base; unmatched junction bases: 6. Germline V CDR1 and CDR2: MNHEY, SMNVEV (reference sequence). The CDR3 sequence is 15 residues long.

There are a few counts of this clone. The rearrangement uses TRBV6-5 and TRBJ2-5, with D perhaps TRBD1 (7 bases). The CDR3 loop spans 14 amino acids. From germline, CDR1 is MNHEY and CDR2 SVGAGI. V was shortened by 2 bases and J by 5 bases, with 12 bases between the two germline ends. The DNA for the CDR3 is TGTGCCAGCAGTTACGGCAGGGGGGAGGAGACCCAGTACTTC. It yields the protein CASSYGRGEETQYF.

The chain has TRBV9 and TRBJ2-7; D ambiguous. This CDR3 is 14 amino acids long. Trimming took 4 bases from V and 0 from J, leaving 11 bases between them. Germline V CDR1 and CDR2: SGDLS, YYNGEE. CDR3: CASSPRSNSYEQYF. The CDR3 DNA reads TGTGCCAGCAGCCCCCGGAGTAACTCCTACGAGCAGTACTTC. The whole variable domain, filled in from reference TRBV9 and TRBJ2-7, reads DSGVTQTPKHLITATGQRVTLRCSPRSGDLSVYWYQQSLDQGLQFLIQYYNGEERAKGNILERFSAQQFPDLHSELNLSSLELGDSALYFCASSPRSNSYEQYFGPGTRLTVT.

This clone appeared a single time. The chain has TRBV4-1 and TRBJ1-6; 7 bases fit TRBD1. Per the germline V gene, CDR1 is MGHRA and CDR2 is YSYEKL. The CDR3 consists of 16 residues. After removal of 5 bases from V and 7 bases from J, the junction contained 11 bases not matched to a gene. The CDR3 region has the DNA TGCGCCAGCAGCACCCGGGACAGCCGGCGGAATTCACCCCTCCACTTT. Translation gives CASSTRDSRRNSPLHF.